These T cell receptor beta chains were read from a single sample in a study of shared clonotypes between healthy human individuals. Sequencing was performed with immunoSEQ multiplex PCR; in TCRdb, only in-frame clones are kept and a portion is missing. The table includes hundreds of thousands of clones, roughly 96% detected once. Sample: naive CD8+ T cells sorted from blood. The receptors were gathered from a woman in her 30s in good health. The conserved cysteine and the conserved F or W are not part of the CDR3 here. D genes are given only for firm matches.

>TRBV9|TRBD1
ASSSGQGYGYT
>TRBV11-2|TRBD1
ASSLDRGSEAF
>TRBV28|-
ASSPLMNTEAF
>TRBV28|TRBD2
ATGSGTSGIATYEQY
>TRBV7-9|-
ASRTGLTHTDTQY
>TRBV2|TRBD1
ASSEARTGIYGYT
>TRBV4-1|TRBD1
ASSQEGGQVNQPQH
>TRBV11-2|-
ASSTTTNQPQH
>TRBV5-6|-
ASSPWQVVVDTIY
>TRBV28|-
ASGAEQY
>TRBV28|-
ASSFVLNEQY
>TRBV6-5|-
ASSYSTGQIGYEQY
>TRBV7-9|-
ASSLAPGSDTQY
>TRBV9|TRBD2
ASSVAPRASGNTLSTDTQY
>TRBV5-6|-
ASSLGEKQF
>TRBV9|TRBD2
ASSSGLAGEQY
>TRBV10-3|-
AISESVTRSTDTQY
>TRBV7-9|TRBD2
ASSPRTSGRDNEQF
>TRBV28|-
ASSQPSKGEKLF
>TRBV10-2|-
ASTSEQGHTEAF
>TRBV7-9|-
ASSLAASNQPQH
>TRBV5-4|TRBD2
ASSSTSGNPDTQY
>TRBV7-8|TRBD2
ASSRDGSGSSYEQY
>TRBV4-2|-
ASSSRLRLETQY
>TRBV2|TRBD2
ANSGTRLNEQF
>TRBV27|-
ASSLARGNEKLF
>TRBV5-6|-
ASSATRDATNEKLF
>TRBV7-6|-
ASSPEAESSYNEQF
>TRBV5-1|-
ASSLASGVWTDTQY
>TRBV27|-
ASSYRTDYEQY
>TRBV7-2|TRBD1
ASSLGTGSYRQY
>TRBV27|-
ASTLTGGNTEAF
>TRBV5-5|TRBD1
ASSVSPGQKKNTEAF
>TRBV28|-
ASSYVGEKLF
>TRBV7-9|TRBD2
ASSLVGAGAVQF
>TRBV28|TRBD2
ASSGLLAPSTDTQY
>TRBV5-1|-
ASSEARVSSYEQY
>TRBV10-3|TRBD2
ATSSGDPYEQY
>TRBV4-1|TRBD2
ASSQAPSGRNEQY
>TRBV20-1|-
SAEGWNEQF
>TRBV29-1|TRBD2
SSPGLANNEQF
>TRBV6-1|TRBD2
ASSELSGSRHEQY
>TRBV5-1|-
ASSLSGAGSTDTQY
>TRBV6-1|TRBD1
ASSEDPDRDQPQH
>TRBV15|-
ATSREHSGTPWDEQF
>TRBV28|TRBD2
ASRVGNPTSRGEQY
>TRBV7-9|-
ASSRTGHGEKLF